A selection of T cell receptor beta chains follows, all from one sample in a study of early stage breast cancer tumors. Measured with immunoSEQ multiplex PCR; TCRdb has only the in-frame clones, and not every one. Found here are tens of thousands of clones, 55% to 75% of them singletons; the top ten hold around a third. Material for sequencing was blood. All receptors come from a person aged 50 to 59 with breast cancer. The CDR3 runs from the conserved cysteine through the conserved F or W. A D gene is named only where the DNA matches it firmly. Rows give clone size only sometimes, using once, few, many, or a class for an expanded clone.

cdr3_nt cdr3_aa clone_size d_call j_call v_call
TGTGCCAGTAGTCAACTAGCGGGAGAGCAGTTCTTC CASSQLAGEQFF NA TRBD2 TRBJ2-1 TRBV19
TGTGCCAGCAGCAGACTAGCGTACAATGAGCAGTTCTTC CASSRLAYNEQFF NA TRBD2 TRBJ2-1 TRBV7-3
TGTGCCAGTAGTATAGGTGACAGGGGGCGGAGCGAGCAGTACTTC CASSIGDRGRSEQYF NA TRBD1 TRBJ2-7 TRBV19
TGTGCCAGCAGCTCGTTACTAGCGGGAGGGTCCGGGGAGCTGTTTTTT CASSSLLAGGSGELFF NA TRBD2 TRBJ2-2 TRBV5-6
TGCGCCAGCAGCTTTTTAGGACGGACCACTGAAGCTTTCTTT CASSFLGRTTEAFF once NA TRBJ1-1 TRBV5-1
TGTGCCAGCAGCTTGGGACAGGGGTTTGAAGCTTTCTTT CASSLGQGFEAFF NA TRBD1 TRBJ1-1 TRBV13
TGCGCCAGCAGCGTCGCTTCCGGCAGGAACACTGAAGCTTTCTTT CASSVASGRNTEAFF NA NA TRBJ1-1 TRBV5-1
TGTGCCAGCAGTAACCCTTTCTCTGGGGCCAACGTCCTGACTTTC CASSNPFSGANVLTF NA NA TRBJ2-6 TRBV27
TGTGCCAGTAGCCGGACACTAATTAATGAAAAACTGTTTTTT CASSRTLINEKLFF few NA TRBJ1-4 TRBV19
TGTGCCAGCAGCCCACCGTGGGTGGACTCTGCCAATGAGCAGTTCTTC CASSPPWVDSANEQFF NA NA TRBJ2-1 TRBV13
TGTGCCTGGAGTCAAGGTATCGGGGGGATAGGTGAGCAGTACTTC CAWSQGIGGIGEQYF NA TRBD2 TRBJ2-7 TRBV30
TGTGCCAGCAGTTTATCGGCGTGGGAGACCCAGTACTTC CASSLSAWETQYF NA NA TRBJ2-5 TRBV27
TGCAGCGTTGGCGGGATCTCTGGAAACACCATATATTTT CSVGGISGNTIYF few NA TRBJ1-3 TRBV29-1
TGTGCCAGCGCGGTTGGGGTTGAGCAGTTCTTC CASAVGVEQFF NA NA TRBJ2-1 TRBV19
TGTGCCAGCAGCTGGGGACAGTTGAGGTCCTACGAGCAGTACTTC CASSWGQLRSYEQYF NA TRBD1 TRBJ2-7 TRBV5-6
TGTGCCTGGAGTCAATCAGCGGGAGGGCCAACCTACAATGAGCAGTTCTTC CAWSQSAGGPTYNEQFF NA TRBD2 TRBJ2-1 TRBV30
TGTGCCTGGAGTGTAGGAGATCAGGGGACCTATGGCTACACCTTC CAWSVGDQGTYGYTF NA NA TRBJ1-2 TRBV30
TGTGCCAGTAGTCTAGGATCGCGGTACACTGAAGCTTTCTTT CASSLGSRYTEAFF few NA TRBJ1-1 TRBV19
TGCAGCGTTGCGAGGGACAGCAATCAGCCCCAGCATTTT CSVARDSNQPQHF NA NA TRBJ1-5 TRBV29-1
TGCGCCAGCAGCCCCCTAGCGACTAGCACAGATACGCAGTATTTT CASSPLATSTDTQYF NA NA TRBJ2-3 TRBV5-1
TGTGCCAGCAGCCCATTGGGAGACGGGAACTATGGCTACACCTTC CASSPLGDGNYGYTF NA NA TRBJ1-2 TRBV6-5
TGCGCCAGCAGCCTAGACAGACACTATGGCTACACCTTC CASSLDRHYGYTF NA NA TRBJ1-2 TRBV5-1
TGCGCCAGGGATCAGGGGACCCACTGCACAGATACGCAGTATTTT CARDQGTHCTDTQYF NA NA TRBJ2-3 TRBV23-1
TGTGCCAGCAGTGAGGGAGGAAAGACGGAAAAACTGTTTTTT CASSEGGKTEKLFF NA NA TRBJ1-4 TRBV2
TGCGCCAGCAGTCAATCGTACGAGCAGTACTTC CASSQSYEQYF NA NA TRBJ2-7 TRBV23-1
TGTGCTAGTGGTCCGGGGACTAGCGGGGCCCCGGAGACCCAGTACTTC CASGPGTSGAPETQYF NA TRBD2 TRBJ2-5 TRBV12-5
TGTGCCAGCAGTGCAGAGCGGAGCTCCTACGAGCAGTACTTC CASSAERSSYEQYF NA NA TRBJ2-7 TRBV2
TGTGCCAGCAGCTCCGGGGGGCAGGGTGACGAGCAGTACTTC CASSSGGQGDEQYF NA NA TRBJ2-7 TRBV21-1